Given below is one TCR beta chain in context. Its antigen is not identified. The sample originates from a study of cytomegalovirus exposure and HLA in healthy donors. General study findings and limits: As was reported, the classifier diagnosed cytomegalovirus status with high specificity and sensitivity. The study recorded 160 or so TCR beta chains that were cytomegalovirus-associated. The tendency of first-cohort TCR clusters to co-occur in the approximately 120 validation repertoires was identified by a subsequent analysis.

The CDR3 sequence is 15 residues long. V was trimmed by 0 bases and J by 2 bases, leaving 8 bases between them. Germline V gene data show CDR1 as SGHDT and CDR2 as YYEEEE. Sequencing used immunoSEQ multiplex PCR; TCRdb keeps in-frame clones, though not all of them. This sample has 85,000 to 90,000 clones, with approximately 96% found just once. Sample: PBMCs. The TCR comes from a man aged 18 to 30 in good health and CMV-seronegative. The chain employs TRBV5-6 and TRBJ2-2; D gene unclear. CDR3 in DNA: TGTGCCAGCAGCTTGGTAGAGGCAAACACCGGGGAGCTGTTTTTT. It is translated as CASSLVEANTGELFF.